Following are 27 T cell receptor beta chains from one sample sequenced in a study of cytomegalovirus exposure and HLA in healthy donors (dated by TCRdb to about 2017). The receptor library was made with the immunoSEQ multiplex PCR assay. A mixture of 60 forward primers for TCR Vbeta segments and 13 reverse primers for TCR Jbeta segments was used in the multiplex PCR. TCRdb limited this immuneACCESS table to in-frame rearrangements with V and J called. A share of clones is missing; checked studies link under half to unresolved V genes, and the rest is unexplained. The sample table contains 100,000 to 150,000 clones; only one count was recorded for over 70% of them. The ten largest clones capture about 3.9% of the sample. Sequencing was performed on PBMCs. All receptors come from a man aged 18 to 29 in good health and CMV-seropositive.

This clone occurred a few times. The rearrangement joins TRBV20-1 to TRBJ1-1; D not certain. From germline, CDR1 is DFQATT and CDR2 SNEGSKA (reference sequence). The V and J ends lost 3 bases and 7 bases respectively, with 9 bases between them. The CDR3 runs to 11 residues. The CDR3 region is CSARSLLEAFF. The CDR3 nucleotides read TGCAGTGCTAGGAGTCTCCTTGAAGCTTTCTTT.

The rearrangement joins TRBV11-2 to TRBJ2-3; D gene uncertain. The CDR3 has 11 residues. The V and J ends lost 5 bases and 8 bases respectively, with 8 bases between them. Germline CDR1 SGHAT, CDR2 FQNNGV. CDR3 sequence (DNA): TGTGCCAGCAGCGCCAGTGGTACGCAGTATTTT. Translating it yields CASSASGTQYF.

The CDR3 loop is CASSPGTGFAYEQYF. In DNA, the CDR3 is TGTGCCAGCAGCCCAGGAACAGGGTTTGCCTACGAGCAGTACTTC. This rearrangement joins TRBV11-2 to TRBJ2-7; possibly TRBD1 for D (6 bases). Germline-derived CDR1 and CDR2 are SGHAT and FQNNGV. The ends were cut back, 5 bases at V and 2 bases at J, with 16 bases in the middle. There are 15 residues in the CDR3.

The chain has TRBV11-2 and TRBJ1-1; D unresolved. V lost 5 bases and J 1 base, leaving 8 bases between the germline ends. The length of the CDR3 is 13 residues. The V gene's germline CDR1 is SGHAT and CDR2 FQNNGV. Written as DNA, the CDR3 is TGTGCCAGCAGCGAAAACAGGAACACTGAAGCTTTCTTT. Translated: CASSENRNTEAFF.

V usage is TRBV11-2 and J usage is TRBJ2-3; 14 bases are a match to TRBD2. The germline gives CDR1 SGHAT, CDR2 FQNNGV. The CDR3 is 16 residues long. V lost 6 bases to trimming and J lost 9 bases; unmatched junction nucleotides: 11. CDR3 coding DNA: TGTGCCAGCAGGCGACTAGCGGGGGGGCCTAGGTCCACGCAGTATTTT. Amino acid sequence: CASRRLAGGPRSTQYF.

The J gene is TRBJ2-5, the V gene TRBV5-1, with no clear D. This CDR3 region has 14 residues. The ends were cut back, 0 bases at V and 2 bases at J, with 8 bases in the middle. Germline CDR1 SGHRS, CDR2 YFSETQ. The CDR3 bases are TGCGCCAGCAGCTTGGTCGCGGATCAAGAGACCCAGTACTTC. As protein: CASSLVADQETQYF.

J is TRBJ2-7 and V is TRBV10-2, with TRBD1 matching 9 bases. The CDR3 contains 15 residues. Germline loops: CDR1 WSHSY, CDR2 SAAADI. The V gene end was trimmed by 5 bases and the J gene end by 5 bases; junction bases not matched to a gene: 10. Here the CDR3 reads CASSSNTGGRDEQYF. DNA of the CDR3: TGCGCCAGCAGTTCAAACACAGGGGGCCGCGACGAGCAGTACTTC.

This clone is a singleton in its sample. This chain joins TRBV4-2 and TRBJ1-2; TRBD1 agrees at 10 bases. CDR1 and CDR2 from the germline V gene are LGHNA and YNFKEQ. The CDR3 consists of 14 residues. V lost 4 bases and J lost 2; bases outside the gene matches: 1. The CDR3 coding sequence is TGTGCCAGCAGCCCGACAGGGGGCAACTATGGCTACACCTTC. Its translation is CASSPTGGNYGYTF.

This clone was recorded a few times. The genes are TRBV7-2 and TRBJ2-2, with 8 bases that match TRBD2. CDR3 length: 17 residues. With 5 bases clipped from V and 4 bases from J, the junction kept 12 bases outside the gene matches. Germline lookup yields CDR1 SGHTA and CDR2 FQGNSA. The CDR3 loop reads CASSRRSGGAGTGELFF. CDR3 DNA: TGTGCCAGCAGCCGAAGGTCCGGGGGGGCGGGCACCGGGGAGCTGTTTTTT.

This clone has a single count. This chain connects TRBV27 to TRBJ1-2, with D tentatively TRBD1 (6 bases). This CDR3 comprises 13 residues. Trimming stripped 2 bases from V and 6 bases from J, with 10 bases between. Germline CDR1 reads MNHEY; CDR2 reads SMNVEV (reference sequence). The CDR3 sequence is CASSLTGSDGYTF. The CDR3 nucleotides are TGTGCCAGCAGTTTAACAGGGTCAGATGGCTACACCTTC.

J is TRBJ1-1 and V is TRBV20-1; weak D call: TRBD1 (6 bases). The CDR3 length is 10 residues. Germline CDR1 and CDR2: DFQATT and SNEGSKA (reference sequence). The V end was cut by 6 bases, the J end by 4 bases, with 6 bases between. CDR3 in amino acids: CSARGTEAFF. The CDR3 DNA reads TGCAGTGCCAGGGGCACTGAAGCTTTCTTT.

The count of this clone is one. The chain recombines TRBV11-2 with TRBJ2-7; 9 nucleotides match TRBD2. The CDR3 is 16 amino acids. The V gene's germline CDR1 is SGHAT and CDR2 FQNNGV. With 0 bases clipped from V and 2 bases from J, the junction kept 5 bases outside the gene matches. CDR3 DNA: TGTGCCAGCAGCTTAGATCGCCTAGCGGGGACCTACGAGCAGTACTTC. Encoded protein: CASSLDRLAGTYEQYF.

The chain couples TRBV6-1 to TRBJ2-1; 13 bases line up with TRBD2. Per germline, CDR1 MNHNS and CDR2 SASEGT. CDR3 length: 15 amino acids. V trimming: 4 bases; J trimming: 7 bases; junction bases outside the gene matches: 4. CDR3 loop: CASSATSGRVNEQFF. Here the CDR3 DNA reads TGTGCCAGCAGTGCAACTAGCGGGAGGGTGAATGAGCAGTTCTTC.

The chain uses TRBV2 and TRBJ2-2; a weak D match, TRBD1 (6 bases). Trimming pared 9 bases from V and 0 bases from J, leaving 11 bases between. CDR1 and CDR2 from the germline V gene are SNHLY and FYNNEI. The CDR3 spans 14 residues. The CDR3 DNA sequence: TGTGCCAGACGACAGGACTCGAACACCGGGGAGCTGTTTTTT. The encoded protein is CARRQDSNTGELFF.

The chain has TRBV30 and TRBJ1-1; a weak D match, TRBD1 (6 bases). CDR1 is GTSNPN and CDR2 is SVGIG in the germline V gene (reference sequence). This CDR3 contains 13 residues. Between the trimmed V and J ends, which lost 3 bases and 2 bases, there was a span of 10 bases. Here the CDR3 reads CAWRRGGNTEAFF. CDR3 nucleotide sequence: TGTGCCTGGAGGCGAGGGGGAAACACTGAAGCTTTCTTT.

This clone was found once. This chain joins TRBV30 and TRBJ2-7, with a weak D call TRBD2 (5 bases). Germline CDR1 is GTSNPN and CDR2 is SVGIG (reference sequence). The CDR3 loop spans 11 amino acids. Here the CDR3 DNA reads TGTGCATCGAGGACTGTTTTCGAGCAGTACTTC. It is translated as CASRTVFEQYF.

The rearrangement uses TRBV4-3 and TRBJ2-7; tentatively, D is TRBD2 (7 bases). In germline, CDR1 is LGHNA, CDR2 YSLEER. The CDR3 spans 17 residues. Trimming took off 0 bases at V and 0 bases at J, with 15 bases between the two ends. For the CDR3, the DNA is TGCGCCAGCAGCCAAGATCTGGGTGCGGGGGCCTCCTACGAGCAGTACTTC. It encodes CASSQDLGAGASYEQYF.

J is TRBJ2-7 and V is TRBV5-6, with D possibly being TRBD1 (7 bases). The CDR3 runs 14 residues. The germline V and J ends were trimmed by 6 bases and 1 base, with 14 bases remaining between them. Germline V gene sequence: CDR1 SGHDT, CDR2 YYEEEE. CDR3 region: CASIRAGGSYEQYF. The CDR3 DNA is TGTGCCAGCATCCGGGCAGGGGGGTCCTACGAGCAGTACTTC.

The CDR3 region is CASSPTSSNEQFF. The CDR3 DNA is TGTGCCAGCAGTCCAACTAGCTCCAATGAGCAGTTCTTC. The chain combines TRBV2 with TRBJ2-1; possibly TRBD2 for D (6 bases). Germline loops: CDR1 SNHLY, CDR2 FYNNEI. V was trimmed by 5 bases and J by 6 bases, leaving 11 bases between them. This CDR3 region has 13 residues. Full variable domain (missing parts from reference TRBV2 and TRBJ2-1): EPEVTQTPSHQVTQMGQEVILRCVPISNHLYFYWYRQILGQKVEFLVSFYNNEISEKSEIFDDQFSVERPDGSNFTLKIRSTKLEDSAMYFCASSPTSSNEQFFGPGTRLTVL.

V gene TRBV12-5 combines with J gene TRBJ2-5; the D gene is possibly TRBD1 (6 bases). The CDR3 covers 15 residues. Trimming cost V 5 bases and J 4 bases, with 17 bases left between them. Germline assignment: CDR1 LGHNT and CDR2 FRNRAP. Here the CDR3 DNA reads TGTGCTAGTGGTCCGTCAAGGACAGTCGGAGAGACCCAGTACTTC. The encoded protein is CASGPSRTVGETQYF.

This clone was found once. V is TRBV5-4 and J is TRBJ1-2; D unclear. Trimming removed 1 base from V and 4 bases from J, with 8 bases in between. CDR1 SGHNT and CDR2 YYREEE come from the germline V gene (reference sequence). CDR3 length: 13 residues. CDR3: CASSLFGAYGYTF. The DNA for the CDR3 is TGTGCCAGCAGCTTGTTCGGAGCCTATGGCTACACCTTC.

V and J are TRBV5-1 and TRBJ1-1; D call uncertain. The CDR3 has 17 residues. Trimming took 0 bases from V and 0 from J, leaving 15 bases between them. CDR1 and CDR2 (germline): SGHRS, YFSETQ. CDR3 loop: CASSLDVRRSMNTEAFF. The CDR3 bases are TGCGCCAGCAGCTTGGATGTCAGGCGAAGCATGAACACTGAAGCTTTCTTT.

The sample holds one count of this clone. The chain's CDR3 is CASSLATSGGAHEQYF. CDR3 nucleotides: TGTGCCAGCAGCTTAGCGACTAGCGGGGGGGCCCACGAGCAGTACTTC. The V gene is TRBV7-8, the J gene TRBJ2-7; 14 nucleotides agree with TRBD2. The germline gives CDR1 SGHVS, CDR2 FQNEAQ. CDR3 length: 16 residues. Trimming at V came to 0 bases and at J to 5 bases, leaving 3 bases not matched to a gene.

The chain is built from TRBV10-3 and TRBJ2-7; D is perhaps TRBD1 (5 bases). This CDR3 region has 15 residues. The germline V gene encodes CDR1 ENHRY and CDR2 SYGVKD. Trimming left V 8 bases short and J 3 bases short, with 20 bases between. For the CDR3, the DNA is TGTGCCATCGGGGCTATACGCGACGGGTTCTACGAGCAGTACTTC. This translates into CAIGAIRDGFYEQYF.

In nucleotides, the CDR3 is TGTGCCAGCAGTAAATACAGGGTCTCCTACGAGCAGTACTTC. Protein product: CASSKYRVSYEQYF. The J gene is TRBJ2-7, the V gene TRBV6-5, with D possibly matching TRBD1 (6 bases). V was shortened by 5 bases and J by 0 bases, with 11 bases between the two germline ends. Germline lookup yields CDR1 MNHEY and CDR2 SVGAGI. The CDR3 is 14 amino acids.

The rearrangement links TRBV2 to TRBJ2-5; D unresolved. Germline V gene sequence: CDR1 SNHLY, CDR2 FYNNEI. The length of the CDR3 is 13 residues. The V end was cut by 7 bases, the J end by 2 bases, with 11 bases between. CDR3 protein: CASTTSRQETQYF. In DNA, the CDR3 is TGTGCCAGCACGACTTCCAGACAAGAGACCCAGTACTTC.

The J gene is TRBJ2-1, the V gene TRBV2; 9 bases are shared with TRBD2. The CDR3 runs to 15 residues. The germline V gene encodes CDR1 SNHLY and CDR2 FYNNEI. The V segment lost 6 bases and the J segment 8 bases; nucleotides outside the gene matches: 11. The chain's CDR3 is CASRAPSGASDEQFF. In nucleotides, the CDR3 is TGTGCCAGCAGGGCACCTAGCGGGGCATCCGATGAGCAGTTCTTC.